Listed here are 2 T cell receptor beta chains from one sample, sequenced in a study of cytomegalovirus exposure and HLA in healthy donors. The PCR employed 60 Vbeta primers together with 13 Jbeta primers. Generated by immunoSEQ multiplex PCR, the TCRdb table keeps only in-frame clones and is missing some. The table lists under 200,000 clones, around 79% of them singletons. The source material was PBMCs. The receptors were gathered from a woman in her 40s in good health and CMV-seropositive.

This chain joins TRBV14 and TRBJ1-1; D gene ambiguous. V was cut by 3 bases and J by 4 bases, with 15 bases left in between. Germline V gives CDR1 SGHDN, CDR2 FVKESK. This CDR3 comprises 15 residues. In nucleotides, the CDR3 is TGTGCCAGCAGCCAGGCCCCGGGGTGGGTCACTGAAGCTTTCTTT. This encodes CASSQAPGWVTEAFF.

This chain joins TRBV7-9 and TRBJ2-7; D may be TRBD2 (6 bases). Between the trimmed V and J ends, which lost 5 bases and 6 bases, there was a span of 17 bases. Germline assignment: CDR1 SEHNR and CDR2 FQNEAQ (reference sequence). The CDR3 is 14 amino acids. The CDR3 loop is CASSLAGTEGEQYF. The CDR3 region has the DNA TGTGCCAGCAGCCTCGCGGGAACTGAAGGCGAGCAGTACTTC.